Listed below are T cell receptor beta chains from one sample, sequenced in a study of control samples from healthy donors and cancer patients. Measured with immunoSEQ multiplex PCR; TCRdb has only the in-frame clones, and not every one. The sample includes under 70,000 clones, about nine tenths of them seen just once. The sequencing sample was made of PBMCs. The receptors derive from a woman in her forties or fifties with colorectal cancer. The CDR3 runs from the conserved cysteine through the conserved F or W. A D gene is named only where the DNA matches it firmly. Expanded clones get a size class; other rows say once, few or many, or leave the size out.

J gene: TRBJ2-2; V gene: TRBV7-6; D gene: TRBD2; clone size: .; CDR3 protein: CASTFSGTAGELFF; CDR3 DNA: TGTGCCAGCACCTTTAGCGGGACCGCCGGGGAGCTGTTTTTT
J gene: TRBJ2-7; V gene: TRBV9; D gene: TRBD2; clone size: once; CDR3 protein: CASSTGEAGAPYEQYF; CDR3 DNA: TGTGCCAGCAGCACTGGTGAAGCGGGAGCCCCCTACGAGCAGTACTTC
J gene: TRBJ2-5; V gene: TRBV2; D gene: .; clone size: few; CDR3 protein: CASSQEQETQYF; CDR3 DNA: TGTGCCAGCAGTCAGGAACAAGAGACCCAGTACTTC
J gene: TRBJ1-4; V gene: TRBV28; D gene: TRBD1; clone size: few; CDR3 protein: CASSTAGGGNEKLFF; CDR3 DNA: TGTGCCAGCAGTACGGCAGGGGGGGGGAATGAAAAACTGTTTTTT
J gene: TRBJ2-3; V gene: TRBV15; D gene: TRBD2; clone size: .; CDR3 protein: CATSRRGLAITDTQYF; CDR3 DNA: TGTGCCACCAGCAGAAGGGGACTAGCGATCACAGATACGCAGTATTTT
J gene: TRBJ2-2; V gene: TRBV9; D gene: .; clone size: .; CDR3 protein: CASSGDPGPGELFF; CDR3 DNA: TGTGCCAGCAGCGGGGATCCCGGTCCCGGGGAGCTGTTTTTT
J gene: TRBJ2-4; V gene: TRBV5-5; D gene: .; clone size: .; CDR3 protein: CASSLDTRLAKNIQYF; CDR3 DNA: TGTGCCAGCAGCTTGGACACGAGACTAGCCAAAAACATTCAGTACTTC
J gene: TRBJ1-5; V gene: TRBV5-1; D gene: TRBD1; clone size: few; CDR3 protein: CASSLGDRNQPQHF; CDR3 DNA: TGCGCCAGCAGCTTGGGGGACAGAAATCAGCCCCAGCATTTT
J gene: TRBJ2-7; V gene: TRBV15; D gene: TRBD1; clone size: .; CDR3 protein: CATSRSRPGQGPTYEQYF; CDR3 DNA: TGTGCCACCAGCAGATCGAGACCGGGACAGGGCCCAACCTACGAGCAGTACTTC
J gene: TRBJ1-5; V gene: TRBV28; D gene: .; clone size: .; CDR3 protein: CASSPSLGGNQPQHF; CDR3 DNA: TGTGCCAGCAGTCCCTCACTCGGGGGCAATCAGCCCCAGCATTTT
J gene: TRBJ2-7; V gene: TRBV11-2; D gene: TRBD2; clone size: .; CDR3 protein: CASSSLSPGAGGFYEQYF; CDR3 DNA: TGTGCCAGCAGCTCACTATCGCCTGGGGCGGGAGGGTTCTACGAGCAGTACTTC
J gene: TRBJ1-2; V gene: TRBV2; D gene: .; clone size: .; CDR3 protein: CASSETDGGYGYTF; CDR3 DNA: TGTGCCAGCAGTGAAACCGACGGCGGCTATGGCTACACCTTC
J gene: TRBJ1-1; V gene: TRBV28; D gene: TRBD1; clone size: .; CDR3 protein: CASIQTGLIGDTEAFF; CDR3 DNA: TGTGCCAGCATCCAGACAGGGCTAATCGGGGACACTGAAGCTTTCTTT
J gene: TRBJ2-7; V gene: TRBV2; D gene: .; clone size: .; CDR3 protein: CASSVSFSYEQYF; CDR3 DNA: TGTGCCAGCAGCGTGTCCTTCTCCTACGAGCAGTACTTC
J gene: TRBJ1-2; V gene: TRBV15; D gene: .; clone size: .; CDR3 protein: CATSRPLRARRGNYGYTF; CDR3 DNA: TGTGCCACCAGCAGACCTCTTCGGGCCCGCCGGGGTAACTATGGCTACACCTTC
J gene: TRBJ1-5; V gene: TRBV28; D gene: .; clone size: .; CDR3 protein: CATTGSGNQPQHF; CDR3 DNA: TGTGCCACCACAGGGAGCGGAAATCAGCCCCAGCATTTT
J gene: TRBJ2-5; V gene: TRBV5-4; D gene: .; clone size: .; CDR3 protein: CASSFIGVRTHQETQYF; CDR3 DNA: TGTGCCAGCAGCTTCATCGGGGTTAGGACACATCAAGAGACCCAGTACTTC
J gene: TRBJ2-1; V gene: TRBV11-2; D gene: .; clone size: .; CDR3 protein: CASSPGTGFDNEQFF; CDR3 DNA: TGTGCCAGCAGCCCTGGAACAGGGTTCGACAATGAGCAGTTCTTC
J gene: TRBJ2-2; V gene: TRBV9; D gene: TRBD1; clone size: once; CDR3 protein: CASSGQGVNTGELFF; CDR3 DNA: TGTGCCAGCAGCGGACAGGGGGTGAACACCGGGGAGCTGTTTTTT
J gene: TRBJ2-1; V gene: TRBV9; D gene: TRBD2; clone size: .; CDR3 protein: CASSVGVRAGEGSNEQFF; CDR3 DNA: TGTGCCAGCAGCGTAGGGGTGAGGGCGGGAGAAGGGAGCAATGAGCAGTTCTTC
J gene: TRBJ2-7; V gene: TRBV18; D gene: TRBD2; clone size: .; CDR3 protein: CASSRYSGEGQGEQYF; CDR3 DNA: TGTGCCAGCTCACGTTACTCGGGGGAGGGCCAGGGCGAGCAGTACTTC
J gene: TRBJ2-1; V gene: TRBV15; D gene: TRBD2; clone size: .; CDR3 protein: CATSPSGRREQFF; CDR3 DNA: TGTGCCACCAGCCCTAGCGGGAGACGTGAGCAGTTCTTC
J gene: TRBJ2-1; V gene: TRBV5-4; D gene: TRBD2; clone size: .; CDR3 protein: CASTTGGGGFGGQFF; CDR3 DNA: TGTGCCAGCACCACCGGCGGGGGGGGCTTTGGTGGGCAGTTCTTC
J gene: TRBJ2-5; V gene: TRBV29-1; D gene: TRBD1; clone size: few; CDR3 protein: CSAEGQGDRETQYF; CDR3 DNA: TGCAGCGCCGAGGGACAGGGGGATCGAGAGACCCAGTACTTC
J gene: TRBJ1-5; V gene: TRBV2; D gene: .; clone size: .; CDR3 protein: CASSEAGYSNQPQHF; CDR3 DNA: TGTGCCAGCAGTGAGGCCGGGTATAGCAATCAGCCCCAGCATTTT
J gene: TRBJ2-4; V gene: TRBV29-1; D gene: .; clone size: .; CDR3 protein: CSAIEAKNIQYF; CDR3 DNA: TGCAGCGCAATAGAAGCCAAAAACATTCAGTACTTC
J gene: TRBJ2-5; V gene: TRBV7-2; D gene: .; clone size: .; CDR3 protein: CASSIRGAEETQYF; CDR3 DNA: TGTGCCAGCAGCATACGGGGGGCGGAGGAGACCCAGTACTTC
J gene: TRBJ2-1; V gene: TRBV7-3; D gene: TRBD2; clone size: .; CDR3 protein: CASSLRSSGFREQFF; CDR3 DNA: TGTGCCAGCAGCTTACGGTCTAGCGGGTTTCGTGAGCAGTTCTTC
J gene: TRBJ2-7; V gene: TRBV20-1; D gene: .; clone size: .; CDR3 protein: CSAVLRYEQYF; CDR3 DNA: TGCAGTGCGGTTCTGAGATACGAGCAGTACTTC